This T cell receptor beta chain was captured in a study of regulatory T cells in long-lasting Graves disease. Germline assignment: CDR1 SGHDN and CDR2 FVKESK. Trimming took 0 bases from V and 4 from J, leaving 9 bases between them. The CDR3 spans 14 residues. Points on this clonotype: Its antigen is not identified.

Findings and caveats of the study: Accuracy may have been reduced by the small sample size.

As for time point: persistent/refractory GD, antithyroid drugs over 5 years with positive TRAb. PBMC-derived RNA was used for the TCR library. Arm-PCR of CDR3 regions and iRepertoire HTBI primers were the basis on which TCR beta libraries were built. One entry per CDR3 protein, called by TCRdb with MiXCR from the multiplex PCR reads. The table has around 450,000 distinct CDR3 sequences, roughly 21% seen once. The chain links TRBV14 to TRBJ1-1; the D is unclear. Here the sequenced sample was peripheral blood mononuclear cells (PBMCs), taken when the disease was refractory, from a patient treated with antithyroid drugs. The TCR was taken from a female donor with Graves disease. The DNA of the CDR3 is TGTGCCAGCAGCCAAGATCAGTGGGGCACTGAAGCTTTCTTT. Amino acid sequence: CASSQDQWGTEAFF. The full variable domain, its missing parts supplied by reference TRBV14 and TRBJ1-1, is EAGVTQFPSHSVIEKGQTVTLRCDPISGHDNLYWYRRVMGKEIKFLLHFVKESKQDESGMPNNRFLAERTGGTYSTLKVQPAELEDSGVYFCASSQDQWGTEAFFGQGTRLTVV.